The 16 T cell receptor beta chains below were found in one sample sequenced in a study of T cells in Graves' hyperthyroidism and ophthalmopathy. RNA transcripts yielded amplified TCR beta CDR3 regions. The study used the HTBI primer set for a first-round RT-PCR of the TCR CDR3. MiXCR was run by TCRdb on the multiplex PCR reads, yielding one entry per CDR3 protein. The sample yields approximately 500,000 distinct CDR3 sequences, roughly 50% seen once. What was sequenced was peripheral blood or thyroid tissue (not recorded which). The source of these receptors is a woman aged 18-29 years with Graves' hyperthyroidism.

Only a few counts were recorded for this clonotype. This chain joins TRBV29-1 and TRBJ2-1, with D possibly being TRBD2 (6 bases). Germline-derived CDR1 and CDR2 are SQVTM and ANQGSEA. The CDR3 sequence is 14 residues long. As DNA, the CDR3 is TGCACCGCCTCGGGGCTAGCGCAAGACAATGAGCAGTTCTTC. Protein product: CTASGLAQDNEQFF.

This clonotype was counted only a few times. The chain couples TRBV27 to TRBJ1-6; TRBD1 matches 11 bases. The V gene's germline CDR1 is MNHEY and CDR2 SMNVEV (reference sequence). The CDR3 is 15 residues long. V was clipped by 0 bases and J by 10 bases; unmatched bases: 2. The CDR3 DNA sequence: TGTGCCAGCAGTTTATCTGGACAGGGGGCCTCACCCCTCCACTTT. As protein: CASSLSGQGASPLHF.

This clonotype showed up many times. The chain links TRBV5-1 to TRBJ2-7; TRBD2 is a possible D gene (5 bases). V was trimmed by 4 bases and J by 0 bases, leaving 11 bases between them. Per germline, CDR1 SGHRS and CDR2 YFSETQ. This CDR3 region has 14 residues. The CDR3 nucleotides read TGCGCCAGCAGCGAGACGGGAAGCTCCTACGAGCAGTACTTC. Amino acid sequence: CASSETGSSYEQYF.

This clonotype was counted many times. The CDR3 here is CASSQEYHTGELFF. CDR3 sequence (DNA): TGTGCCAGCAGCCAAGAGTACCACACCGGGGAGCTGTTTTTT. V and J are TRBV4-2 and TRBJ2-2; D unclear. The CDR3 length is 14 residues. Per the germline V gene, CDR1 is LGHNA and CDR2 is YNFKEQ. Trimming cost V 0 bases and J 3 bases, with 5 bases left between them.

The CDR3 loop is CASSPPGVGANVLTF. The CDR3 nucleotides are TGTGCCAGCAGCCCGCCGGGGGTTGGGGCCAACGTCCTGACTTTC. The chain recombines TRBV7-2 with TRBJ2-6; D might be TRBD2 (6 bases). The V gene's germline CDR1 is SGHTA and CDR2 FQGNSA. Deletions cut 5 bases from V and 3 bases from J, with 11 bases between. CDR3 length equals 15 residues.

V usage is TRBV10-3 and J usage is TRBJ2-5; 9 bases match TRBD1. V gave up 3 bases and J gave up 4 bases; unmatched junction bases: 6. The CDR3 covers 15 residues. Germline CDR1 reads ENHRY; CDR2 reads SYGVKD. This CDR3 is CAISDPGTGSETQYF. For the CDR3, the DNA is TGTGCCATCAGTGATCCAGGGACAGGGTCAGAGACCCAGTACTTC.

This chain connects TRBV15 to TRBJ2-3; 7 nucleotides agree with TRBD2. The germline CDR1 and CDR2 sequences are LNHNV and YYDKDF (reference sequence). The ends lost 5 bases at V and 2 bases at J; junction bases unmatched: 4. The CDR3 length is 14 residues. The CDR3 region has the DNA TGTGCCACCAGCTCATGGGACTACACAGATACGCAGTATTTT. Its protein product is CATSSWDYTDTQYF.

This clonotype was picked up many times. CDR3 region: CATSGTGTGGAEQYF. The CDR3, as DNA: TGTGCCACCAGTGGTACCGGGACAGGGGGCGCCGAGCAGTACTTC. The rearrangement joins TRBV24-1 to TRBJ2-7; 12 bases fit TRBD1. In germline, CDR1 is KGHDR, CDR2 SFDVKD. The CDR3 is 15 residues long. Germline trimming cut 5 bases from V and 6 bases from J; bases unmatched to any gene: 7.

This clonotype occurred a few times. The rearrangement uses TRBV20-1 and TRBJ2-7, with 11 positions matching TRBD2. The V and J ends lost 1 base and 2 bases, in that order; junction bases with no gene match: 10. The CDR3 runs to 17 residues. Germline V gene lookup returns CDR1 DFQATT and CDR2 SNEGSKA (reference sequence). The CDR3 reads CSARVPYLAGGTYEQYF. In DNA, the CDR3 is TGCAGTGCTAGAGTCCCGTATCTAGCGGGAGGTACCTACGAGCAGTACTTC.

In this sample, this clonotype turned up many times. The chain recombines TRBV20-1 with TRBJ1-4; TRBD1 matches at 7 bases. Germline V gene lookup returns CDR1 DFQATT and CDR2 SNEGSKA (reference sequence). Losses at the gene ends were 3 bases for V and 7 bases for J; bases not matched to a gene: 5. The CDR3 consists of 13 residues. The CDR3 region has the DNA TGCAGTGCTAGGGAGACAGGGAGTGAAAAACTGTTTTTT. As protein: CSARETGSEKLFF.

This clonotype was seen ten or more times. The gene calls are TRBV11-3 and TRBJ2-7; 8 positions agree with TRBD1. This CDR3 contains 14 residues. V lost 6 bases, J lost 3 bases, and 7 bases stayed unmatched. The germline V gene encodes CDR1 SGHNT and CDR2 YENEEA. CDR3 residues: CASSHRGESYEQYF. CDR3 in DNA: TGTGCCAGCAGTCACAGGGGGGAGAGCTACGAGCAGTACTTC.

This clonotype has a count of ten or more. The rearrangement joins TRBV5-1 to TRBJ2-2; D tentatively fits TRBD1 or TRBD2 (5 bases each). The CDR3 consists of 14 residues. Trimming removed 2 bases at V and 6 bases at J, with 11 bases between. Germline V gene data show CDR1 as SGHRS and CDR2 as YFSETQ. As DNA, the CDR3 is TGCGCCAGCAGCTTCGGGACCACTTCCGGGGAGCTGTTTTTT. This codes for CASSFGTTSGELFF.

This clonotype was observed at least ten times. The chain uses TRBV6-5 and TRBJ1-6; the match to TRBD1 covers 7 bases. Trimming at V came to 2 bases and at J to 10 bases, leaving 5 bases not matched to a gene. Germline assignment: CDR1 MNHEY and CDR2 SVGAGI. This CDR3 has 14 amino acids. The CDR3 region is CASSYNRGKSPLHF. CDR3 nucleotides: TGTGCCAGCAGTTACAACAGGGGCAAGTCACCCCTCCACTTT.

The V gene is TRBV5-1, the J gene TRBJ2-5, with 7 bases lining up with TRBD2. The V segment lost 4 bases and the J segment 0 bases; nucleotides outside the gene matches: 9. The CDR3 contains 16 residues. Germline V CDR1 and CDR2: SGHRS, YFSETQ. Written as DNA, the CDR3 is TGCGCCAGCAGCCAACGGCTGGCGGGAGACCAAGAGACCCAGTACTTC. This codes for CASSQRLAGDQETQYF.

This clonotype has only a few counts. CDR3 bases: TGTGCCAGCAGTCCGCTGGGCAATCAGCCCCAGCATTTT. It is translated as CASSPLGNQPQHF. This rearrangement joins TRBV6-5 to TRBJ1-5; D is undetermined. The CDR3 has 13 amino acids. The germline gives CDR1 MNHEY, CDR2 SVGAGI. Deletions cut 5 bases from V and 2 bases from J, with 7 bases between.

In this sample, this clonotype turned up many times. A read error may explain this, as a much larger clone is one base away. J is TRBJ2-2 and V is TRBV25-1, with D unclear. Per germline, CDR1 MGHDK and CDR2 SYGVNS. The CDR3 is 13 residues long. The CDR3 reads CAGSEYVGLGLFF. CDR3 sequence (DNA): TGTGCCGGCAGTGAATATGTCGGGCTCGGGCTGTTTTTT. The variable domain in full, with the rest retrieved from reference TRBV25-1 and TRBJ2-2, is EADIYQTPRYLVIGTGKKITLECSQTMGHDKMYWYQQDPGMELHLIHYSYGVNSTEKGDLSSESTVSRIRTEHFPLTLESARPSHTSQYLCAGSEYVGLGLFFGEGSRLTVL.